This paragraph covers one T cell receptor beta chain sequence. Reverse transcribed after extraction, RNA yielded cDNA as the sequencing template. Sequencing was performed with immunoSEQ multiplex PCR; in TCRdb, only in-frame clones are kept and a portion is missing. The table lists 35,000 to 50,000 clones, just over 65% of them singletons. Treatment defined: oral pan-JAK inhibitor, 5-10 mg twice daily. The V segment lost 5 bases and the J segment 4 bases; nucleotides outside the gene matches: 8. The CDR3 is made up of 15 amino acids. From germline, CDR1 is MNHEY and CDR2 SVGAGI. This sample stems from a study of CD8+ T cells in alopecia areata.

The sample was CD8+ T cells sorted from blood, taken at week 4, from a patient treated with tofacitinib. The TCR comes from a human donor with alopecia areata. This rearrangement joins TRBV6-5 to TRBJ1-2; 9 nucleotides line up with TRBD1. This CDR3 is CASSPGQGSVYGYTF. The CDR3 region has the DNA TGTGCCAGCAGTCCCGGACAGGGGAGTGTCTATGGCTACACCTTC.